This is a list of T cell receptor beta chains from one sample in a study of shared clonotypes between healthy human individuals. Assay used: immunoSEQ multiplex PCR; TCRdb lists only in-frame clones, some missing. Of approximately 350,000 clones in the sample, 96% are singletons; the top ten hold 0.32%. Sequencing was performed on memory CD8+ T cells sorted from blood. Every receptor here comes from a man between 25 and 39 years old in good health. Each CDR3 is given with its conserved first and last residue. Fields, in order: J gene, clone size, D gene, V gene, CDR3 protein, CDR3 DNA. D genes are given only for firm matches. Clone size is given for some rows only: seen once, a few or many times, or a class if the clone is expanded.

j_call: TRBJ1-1
clone_size: .
d_call: .
v_call: TRBV20-1
cdr3_aa: CSARDVTEAFF
cdr3_nt: TGCAGTGCTAGAGATGTCACTGAAGCTTTCTTT

j_call: TRBJ2-5
clone_size: .
d_call: .
v_call: TRBV5-6
cdr3_aa: CASSLADRVRETQYF
cdr3_nt: TGTGCCAGCAGCTTGGCCGATCGGGTTAGGGAGACCCAGTACTTC

j_call: TRBJ2-7
clone_size: .
d_call: TRBD2
v_call: TRBV18
cdr3_aa: CASSPRLAGTLYSPYEQYF
cdr3_nt: TGTGCCAGCTCACCACGTCTAGCGGGGACCCTATACAGTCCCTACGAGCAGTACTTC

j_call: TRBJ1-1
clone_size: .
d_call: .
v_call: TRBV9
cdr3_aa: CASSARGDTEAFF
cdr3_nt: TGTGCCAGCAGCGCACGAGGGGACACTGAAGCTTTCTTT

j_call: TRBJ2-5
clone_size: .
d_call: .
v_call: TRBV2
cdr3_aa: CASRNDRWGETQYF
cdr3_nt: TGTGCCAGCAGGAATGATAGGTGGGGCGAGACCCAGTACTTC

j_call: TRBJ2-7
clone_size: .
d_call: TRBD1
v_call: TRBV19
cdr3_aa: CASRETGADEQYF
cdr3_nt: TGTGCCAGTAGGGAGACAGGGGCGGACGAGCAGTACTTC

j_call: TRBJ2-2
clone_size: .
d_call: .
v_call: TRBV14
cdr3_aa: CASSQTGELFF
cdr3_nt: TGTGCCAGCAGCCAAACCGGGGAGCTGTTTTTT

j_call: TRBJ2-5
clone_size: .
d_call: .
v_call: TRBV6-5
cdr3_aa: CATGGPLEETQYF
cdr3_nt: TGTGCCACCGGAGGGCCGCTTGAAGAGACCCAGTACTTC

j_call: TRBJ1-1
clone_size: .
d_call: .
v_call: TRBV30
cdr3_aa: CAWRSARQAFF
cdr3_nt: TGTGCCTGGAGATCGGCCCGGCAAGCTTTCTTT

j_call: TRBJ2-3
clone_size: .
d_call: TRBD1
v_call: TRBV10-3
cdr3_aa: CAITGQGTDTQYF
cdr3_nt: TGTGCCATCACCGGACAGGGGACAGATACGCAGTATTTT

j_call: TRBJ1-4
clone_size: .
d_call: .
v_call: TRBV5-5
cdr3_aa: CASSFQGWSEKLFF
cdr3_nt: TGTGCCAGCAGCTTTCAGGGATGGAGTGAAAAACTGTTTTTT

j_call: TRBJ2-7
clone_size: once
d_call: TRBD1
v_call: TRBV9
cdr3_aa: CASSAGSGQLFYEQYF
cdr3_nt: TGTGCCAGCAGCGCGGGATCGGGACAGTTATTTTACGAGCAGTACTTC

j_call: TRBJ2-5
clone_size: .
d_call: .
v_call: TRBV9
cdr3_aa: CASSVPDLYQETQYF
cdr3_nt: TGTGCCAGCAGCGTCCCAGACTTGTACCAAGAGACCCAGTACTTC

j_call: TRBJ2-1
clone_size: .
d_call: TRBD2
v_call: TRBV5-1
cdr3_aa: CASSLVPTSGGGEQFF
cdr3_nt: TGCGCCAGCAGCTTGGTTCCGACTAGCGGAGGGGGTGAGCAGTTCTTC

j_call: TRBJ2-4
clone_size: .
d_call: .
v_call: TRBV5-4
cdr3_aa: CASSLSASGREKNIQYF
cdr3_nt: TGTGCCAGCAGCTTATCGGCTTCGGGGCGCGAGAAAAACATTCAGTACTTC

j_call: TRBJ1-1
clone_size: .
d_call: .
v_call: TRBV6-5
cdr3_aa: CASIKTGSAAFF
cdr3_nt: TGTGCCAGCATCAAAACCGGGTCAGCGGCTTTCTTT

j_call: TRBJ2-7
clone_size: .
d_call: TRBD1
v_call: TRBV6-6
cdr3_aa: CASSYSTGGSYEQYF
cdr3_nt: TGTGCCAGCAGTTACTCGACAGGGGGCTCCTACGAGCAGTACTTC

j_call: TRBJ2-1
clone_size: .
d_call: TRBD2
v_call: TRBV11-2
cdr3_aa: CASSFTSGTYNEQFF
cdr3_nt: TGTGCCAGCAGCTTCACTAGCGGAACCTACAATGAGCAGTTCTTC

j_call: TRBJ1-4
clone_size: few
d_call: .
v_call: TRBV11-2
cdr3_aa: CASSLDEKLFF
cdr3_nt: TGTGCCAGCAGCTTAGATGAAAAACTGTTTTTT

j_call: TRBJ2-1
clone_size: .
d_call: .
v_call: TRBV11-2
cdr3_aa: CASSLAAVAYNEQFF
cdr3_nt: TGTGCCAGCAGCTTAGCAGCGGTTGCCTACAATGAGCAGTTCTTC

j_call: TRBJ2-2
clone_size: once
d_call: .
v_call: TRBV2
cdr3_aa: CASSETSGAGELFF
cdr3_nt: TGTGCCAGCAGTGAGACCTCGGGCGCCGGGGAGCTGTTTTTT

j_call: TRBJ2-3
clone_size: .
d_call: .
v_call: TRBV10-3
cdr3_aa: CATSGTDTQYF
cdr3_nt: TGTGCCACCTCAGGGACAGATACGCAGTATTTT

j_call: TRBJ1-4
clone_size: .
d_call: TRBD1
v_call: TRBV10-3
cdr3_aa: CAISLGQDEKLFF
cdr3_nt: TGTGCCATCAGTCTTGGACAGGATGAAAAACTGTTTTTT

j_call: TRBJ1-2
clone_size: .
d_call: .
v_call: TRBV6-5
cdr3_aa: CASSYSMSSPHGYTF
cdr3_nt: TGTGCCAGCAGTTACTCGATGAGTTCACCCCATGGCTACACCTTC

j_call: TRBJ1-5
clone_size: once
d_call: .
v_call: TRBV6-5
cdr3_aa: CASSEAINQPQHF
cdr3_nt: TGTGCCAGCAGCGAGGCGATCAATCAGCCCCAGCATTTT

j_call: TRBJ1-6
clone_size: .
d_call: .
v_call: TRBV6-5
cdr3_aa: CASSYGHVYNSPLHF
cdr3_nt: TGTGCCAGCAGTTATGGACACGTCTATAATTCACCCCTCCACTTT